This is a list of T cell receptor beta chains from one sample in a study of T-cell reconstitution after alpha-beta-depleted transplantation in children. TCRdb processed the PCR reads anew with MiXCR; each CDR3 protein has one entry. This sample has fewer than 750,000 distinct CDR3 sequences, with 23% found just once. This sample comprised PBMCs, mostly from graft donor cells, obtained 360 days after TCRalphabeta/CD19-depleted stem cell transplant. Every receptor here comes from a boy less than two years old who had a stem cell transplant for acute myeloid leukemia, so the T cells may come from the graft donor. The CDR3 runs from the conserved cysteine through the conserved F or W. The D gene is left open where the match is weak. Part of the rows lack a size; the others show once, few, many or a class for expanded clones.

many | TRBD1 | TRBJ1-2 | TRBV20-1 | TGCAGTGCTAGAATCAGGGGGGCATATGGCTACACCTTC | CSARIRGAYGYTF
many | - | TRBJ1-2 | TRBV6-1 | TGTGCCAGCAGTGAAGACAGGGTTGGTTATGGCTACACCTTC | CASSEDRVGYGYTF
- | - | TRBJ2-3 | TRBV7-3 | TGTGCCAGCAGCTTAAGGGAGGGGGGCACAGATACGCAGTATTTT | CASSLREGGTDTQYF
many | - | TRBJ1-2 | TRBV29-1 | TGCAGCGTTGAAGAAGGAAGGGGATATGGCTACACCTTC | CSVEEGRGYGYTF
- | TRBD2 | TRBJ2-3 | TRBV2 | TGTGCCAGCACCCCAGGGGGACTAGCAACAGATACGCAGTATTTT | CASTPGGLATDTQYF
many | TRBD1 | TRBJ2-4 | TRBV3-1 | TGTGCCAGCAGCCCTCGGGACAGGGGTTCGGTAAACATTCAGTACTTC | CASSPRDRGSVNIQYF
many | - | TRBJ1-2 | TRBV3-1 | TGTGCCACCACAGCGAGCCCGGGCTATGGCTACACCTTC | CATTASPGYGYTF
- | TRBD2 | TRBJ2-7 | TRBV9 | TGTGCCAGCAGCCTTAGCGGGGGATACAATGAGCAGTACTTC | CASSLSGGYNEQYF
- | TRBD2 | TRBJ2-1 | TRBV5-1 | TGCGCCAGCAGATTTCCCGGGACTAGCGCCAACAATGAGCAGTTCTTC | CASRFPGTSANNEQFF
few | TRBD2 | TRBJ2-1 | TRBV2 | TGTGCCAGCAGTGGGGAGGCTAGCGGGGGCCGCTACAATGAGCAGTTCTTC | CASSGEASGGRYNEQFF
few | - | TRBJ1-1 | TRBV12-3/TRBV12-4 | TGTGCCAGCAGCTCCGGGCCCCAGGGCACTGAAGCTTTCTTT | CASSSGPQGTEAFF
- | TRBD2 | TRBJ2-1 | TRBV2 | TGTGCCAGCAGTGAACCCACTAGCGGGGGCTTCTACAATGAGCAGTTCTTC | CASSEPTSGGFYNEQFF
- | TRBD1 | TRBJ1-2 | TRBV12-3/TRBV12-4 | TGTGCCAGCAGTGCGAGACAGGGGAGAGGCTACACCTTC | CASSARQGRGYTF
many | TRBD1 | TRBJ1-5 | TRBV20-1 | TGCAGTGCTAGTGGGACAGGGGAACAGCCCCAGCATTTT | CSASGTGEQPQHF
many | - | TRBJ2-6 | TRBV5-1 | TGCGCCAGCAAAGGTATAGGCAGGGTGGCTGGGGCCAACGTCCTGACTTTC | CASKGIGRVAGANVLTF
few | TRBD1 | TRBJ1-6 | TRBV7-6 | TGTGCCAGCAGCTCCAGGGGGCTGGAATCACCCCTCCACTTT | CASSSRGLESPLHF
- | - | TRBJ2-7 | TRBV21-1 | TGTGCCCCTAAGGCGGTCTCCTACGAGCAGTACTTC | CAPKAVSYEQYF
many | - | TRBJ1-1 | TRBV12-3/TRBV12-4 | TGTGCCAGCAGACTCCAGGGGAAGGGGGCTGAAGCTTTCTTT | CASRLQGKGAEAFF
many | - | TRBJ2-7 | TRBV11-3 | TGTGCCAGCAGCCGGGGGGCTTCCTACGAGCAGTACTTC | CASSRGASYEQYF
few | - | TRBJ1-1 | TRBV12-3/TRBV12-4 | TGTGCCAGCAGTATAACGCGGGGCGTAACTGAAGCTTTCTTT | CASSITRGVTEAFF
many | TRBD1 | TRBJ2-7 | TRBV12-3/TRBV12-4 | TGTGCCAGCGGGAATACAGGGGCCTACGAGCAGTACTTC | CASGNTGAYEQYF
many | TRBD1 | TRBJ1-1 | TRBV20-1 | TGCAGTGCTAGAGGGGGTGGGACAGAACCACCGAACACTGAAGCTTTCTTT | CSARGGGTEPPNTEAFF
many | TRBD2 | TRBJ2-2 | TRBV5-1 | TGCGCCAGCAGCAGAACCGGGACTAGGAACACCGGGGAGCTGTTTTTT | CASSRTGTRNTGELFF
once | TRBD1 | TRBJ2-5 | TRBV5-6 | TGTGCCAGCAGCTTGAGGGACAGTGGGGGAGAGACCCAGTACTTC | CASSLRDSGGETQYF
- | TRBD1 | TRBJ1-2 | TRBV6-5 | TGTGCCAGCAGTTACCGTCGGGACAGGGACGTTTACACCTTC | CASSYRRDRDVYTF
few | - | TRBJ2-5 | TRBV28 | TGTGCCAGCAGCTCCTTTCCCTTTACACGGAAGGAGACCCAGTACTTC | CASSSFPFTRKETQYF
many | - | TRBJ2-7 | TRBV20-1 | TGCAGTGCTAGCCGATCTGCCTACGAGCAGTACTTC | CSASRSAYEQYF
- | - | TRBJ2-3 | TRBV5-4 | TGTGCCAGCAGCTTGGGCGGATCACGGGCCACAGATACGCAGTATTTT | CASSLGGSRATDTQYF
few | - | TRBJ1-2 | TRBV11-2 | TGTGCCAGCAGCTTAGATCGGCAAGCTAACTATGGCTACACCTTC | CASSLDRQANYGYTF
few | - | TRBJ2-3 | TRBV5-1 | TGCGCCAGCAGCTTGGCCTCGGCGACAGGTCGCACAGATACGCAGTATTTT | CASSLASATGRTDTQYF
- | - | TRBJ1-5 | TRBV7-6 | TGTGCCAGCAGCTTAGTGGACAGCCCTAATCAGCCCCAGCATTTT | CASSLVDSPNQPQHF
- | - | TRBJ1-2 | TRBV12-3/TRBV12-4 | TGTGCCAGCACCCACCGACAGCCTAACTATGGCTACACCTTC | CASTHRQPNYGYTF
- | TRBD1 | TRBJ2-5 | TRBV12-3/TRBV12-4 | TGTGCCAGCAGTTTAGGGACAGGGAGCTTCTTC | CASSLGTGSFF
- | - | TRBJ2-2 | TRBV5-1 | TGCGCCAGCAGCCAGGGACTGACGAACACCGGGGAGCTGTTTTTT | CASSQGLTNTGELFF
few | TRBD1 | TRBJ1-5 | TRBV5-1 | TGCGCCAGCAGCGCCGGGACAGGGGATATTCAGCCCCAGCATTTT | CASSAGTGDIQPQHF
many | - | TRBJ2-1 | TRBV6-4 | TGTGCCAGCAGTGACCGAGCTGACTACTCCAATGAGCAGTTCTTC | CASSDRADYSNEQFF
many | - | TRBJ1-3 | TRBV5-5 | TGTGCCAGCAGCTTAAAAATGTCCCAATTCTCTGGAAACACCATATATTTT | CASSLKMSQFSGNTIYF
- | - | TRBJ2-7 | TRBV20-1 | TGCAGTGCTAGGACTAGGGACTCCTACGAGCAGTACTTC | CSARTRDSYEQYF
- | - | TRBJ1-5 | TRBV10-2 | TGCGCCAGCAGCCCAACTATCCTAGATCAGCCCCAGCATTTT | CASSPTILDQPQHF
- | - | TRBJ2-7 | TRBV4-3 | TGCGCCAGCAGCCAAGTCGGCGGGTTCTCCTACGAGCAGTACTTC | CASSQVGGFSYEQYF
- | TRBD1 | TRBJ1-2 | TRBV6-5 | TGTGCCAGCAGTTACTCTCAGGGGGCGAATGGCTACACCTTC | CASSYSQGANGYTF
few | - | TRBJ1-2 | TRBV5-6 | TGTGCCAGCAGCGATTATCGGGACCCTACTAACTATGGCTACACCTTC | CASSDYRDPTNYGYTF
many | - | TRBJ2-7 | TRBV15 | TGTGCCACCAGCTTGAGGAAGGGAACCCCCTACGAGCAGTACTTC | CATSLRKGTPYEQYF
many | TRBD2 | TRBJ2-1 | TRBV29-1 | TGCAGCGTTGAAGGTGGACTAGCGGGGGGCCAGAGCTCCTACAATGAGCAGTTCTTC | CSVEGGLAGGQSSYNEQFF
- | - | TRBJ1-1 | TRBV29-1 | TGCAGCGTTGAAGCGGAGGCTGAAGCTTTCTTT | CSVEAEAEAFF
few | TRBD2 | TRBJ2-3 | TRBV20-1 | TGCAGTGGGGTCACAAGCGGGGGGAGCACAGATACGCAGTATTTT | CSGVTSGGSTDTQYF
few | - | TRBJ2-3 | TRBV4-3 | TGCGCCAGCAGCCAAGATTGGGGGGGCCTAGATACGCAGTATTTT | CASSQDWGGLDTQYF
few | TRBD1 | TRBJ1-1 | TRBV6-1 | TGTGCCAGCAGTCCTTCCCGGGACAGGGGGGGGACTGAAGCTTTCTTT | CASSPSRDRGGTEAFF
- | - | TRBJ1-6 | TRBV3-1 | TGTGCCAGCAGCCAAGACAGGGGTTCACCCCTCCACTTT | CASSQDRGSPLHF
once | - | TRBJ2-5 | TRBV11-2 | TGTGCCAGCAGCATACTAGCCCTCCCACAGGGTTGGGAGACCCAGTACTTC | CASSILALPQGWETQYF
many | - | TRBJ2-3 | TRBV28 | TGTGCCAGCAGTTTACCCCCCTATATCGGCTGGTCAGTGGATACGCAGTATTTT | CASSLPPYIGWSVDTQYF
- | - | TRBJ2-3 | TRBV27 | TGTGCCACCCGGGACCATCCGGCAGATACGCAGTATTTT | CATRDHPADTQYF
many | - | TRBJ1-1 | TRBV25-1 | TGTGCCAGCAGTCCGGGGGCCGGCACTGAAGCTTTCTTT | CASSPGAGTEAFF
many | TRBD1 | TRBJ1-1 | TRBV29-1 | TGCAGCGTTGCCTTGACAGGGCGCGGGACTGAAGCTTTCTTT | CSVALTGRGTEAFF
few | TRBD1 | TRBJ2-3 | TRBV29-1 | TGCAGCGGGCGAGGATGGCAGGGGGCGACAGATACGCAGTATTTT | CSGRGWQGATDTQYF